A single sample is the source of the 14 T cell receptor beta chains below, sequenced in a study of response to subunit inactivated influenza vaccine. TCRdb used MiXCR to reprocess the RT-PCR reads, holding one entry per CDR3 protein. This table has around 790,000 distinct CDR3 sequences, over 20% appearing once. The sequencing used PBMCs from blood, collected around 5 days after vaccination. These receptors originate from a man in his fifties or sixties who received an inactivated influenza vaccine.

This clonotype was observed a few times. The rearrangement uses TRBV7-9 and TRBJ1-2; D gene unclear. Trimming cost V 7 bases and J 0 bases, with 9 bases left between them. The CDR3 totals 13 residues. CDR1 and CDR2 (germline): SEHNR, FQNEAQ (reference sequence). The chain's CDR3 is CASTAGSNYGYTF. In nucleotides, the CDR3 is TGTGCCAGCACCGCGGGATCTAACTATGGCTACACCTTC.

The CDR3 coding sequence is TGTGCCAGCAGCCTAAGGGCCAGCGGGAGCTCCTACAATGAGCAGTTCTTC. Protein sequence: CASSLRASGSSYNEQFF. V gene TRBV11-2 combines with J gene TRBJ2-1, with 8 positions matching TRBD2. Germline assignment: CDR1 SGHAT and CDR2 FQNNGV. V lost 5 bases and J lost 0; bases outside the gene matches: 9. The CDR3 has 17 residues.

There are a few counts of this clonotype. CDR3 DNA: TGTGCCAGCAGTGAACGGGACTTGTCCACAGATACGCAGTATTTT. Translating gives CASSERDLSTDTQYF. The V and J genes are TRBV25-1 and TRBJ2-3, with TRBD2 as a possible D gene (6 bases). Trimming shortened V by 2 bases and J by 2 bases, and 11 bases separated the two germline ends. CDR3 length: 15 residues. Germline V CDR1 and CDR2: MGHDK, SYGVNS.

The chain uses TRBV20-1 and TRBJ2-5; 10 nucleotides agree with TRBD2. The junction had 5 bases not matched to a gene; V was cut back by 1 base and J by 0 bases. The CDR3 has 16 residues. The V gene's germline CDR1 is DFQATT and CDR2 SNEGSKA (reference sequence). The DNA for the CDR3 is TGCAGTGCTAGAGGTCTACTAGCGGGACACCAAGAGACCCAGTACTTC. This translates into CSARGLLAGHQETQYF.

This clonotype showed up just a few times. The rearrangement links TRBV6-6 to TRBJ1-5; D possibly corresponds to TRBD1 (5 bases). This CDR3 is 13 amino acids long. Germline CDR1 is MNHNY and CDR2 is SVGAGI (reference sequence). The CDR3 DNA is TGTCCCGGCAGGGCGGGTAGCAATCAGCCCCAGCATTTT. Translated, it gives CPGRAGSNQPQHF.

There are many counts of this clonotype. The genes are TRBV11-2 and TRBJ2-7, with no clear D. Looked up from germline, CDR1 is SGHAT and CDR2 is FQNNGV. This CDR3 is built from 14 residues. V gave up 1 base and J gave up 0 bases, with 7 bases separating them. The CDR3 DNA reads as TGTGCCAGCAGCTTAGTCCAGAGCTCCTACGAGCAGTACTTC. Translation: CASSLVQSSYEQYF.

Note on this clonotype: One junction end disagrees with the germline gene, perhaps due to a read error. The rearrangement links TRBV20-1 to TRBJ2-7, with 9 bases aligning to TRBD2. CDR1 and CDR2 (germline): DFQATT, SNEGSKA (reference sequence). The CDR3 loop spans 16 amino acids. The CDR3, as DNA: TGCAGTGTTAGATCCGGGACTAGCAGGACCCAGTACGAGCAGTACTTC. Protein: CSVRSGTSRTQYEQYF.

This clonotype was counted only a few times. The gene calls are TRBV6-5 and TRBJ2-7, with 8 bases lining up with TRBD1. The germline V gene encodes CDR1 MNHEY and CDR2 SVGAGI. V shed 2 bases and J 4 bases; nucleotides not matched to a gene: 10. The CDR3 extends over 16 amino acids. CDR3 DNA: TGTGCCAGCAGTTACGGGGGGCAGGGGGCCCCTTACGAGCAGTACTTC. Protein product: CASSYGGQGAPYEQYF.

The V gene is TRBV11-2, the J gene TRBJ2-7; D might be TRBD2 (5 bases). Germline loops: CDR1 SGHAT, CDR2 FQNNGV. The CDR3 length is 15 residues. V shed 1 base and J shed 3 bases, with 13 bases lying between them. The CDR3: CASSLGNTGYYEQYF. DNA of the CDR3: TGTGCCAGCAGCTTAGGAAATACGGGGTACTACGAGCAGTACTTC.

The rearrangement joins TRBV28 to TRBJ2-3, with 10 bases matching TRBD2. This CDR3 spans 17 amino acids. Germline CDR1 MDHEN, CDR2 SYDVKM. V gave up 1 base and J gave up 3 bases; unmatched junction bases: 7. The CDR3: CASSLFRLAGATDTQYF. Written as DNA, the CDR3 is TGTGCCAGCAGTTTATTTCGTCTAGCGGGAGCTACAGATACGCAGTATTTT.

This sequence joins TRBV7-2 and TRBJ2-1; TRBD2 might be the D (6 bases). The CDR3 is 15 amino acids. Germline V CDR1 and CDR2: SGHTA, FQGNSA. Trimming shortened V by 4 bases and J by 1 base, and 11 bases separated the two germline ends. Here the CDR3 reads CASSSLADSYNEQFF. As DNA, the CDR3 is TGTGCCAGCAGCTCCTTAGCGGATTCCTACAATGAGCAGTTCTTC.

CDR3 sequence reads: CATSRTSGNYNEQFF. In DNA, the CDR3 is TGTGCCACCAGCAGGACTAGCGGGAATTACAATGAGCAGTTCTTC. The genes are TRBV15 and TRBJ2-1; TRBD2 matches at 11 bases. The CDR3 contains 15 residues. The V segment lost 3 bases and the J segment 4 bases; nucleotides outside the gene matches: 2. The V gene's germline CDR1 is LNHNV and CDR2 YYDKDF (reference sequence).

This clonotype appeared a few times. The chain combines TRBV5-1 with TRBJ2-7; TRBD1 or TRBD2 may be the D gene (5 bases each). There are 15 residues in the CDR3. The germline V and J ends were trimmed by 3 bases and 2 bases, with 15 bases remaining between them. Germline values: CDR1 SGHRS, CDR2 YFSETQ. This CDR3 reads CASSSGPGTTYEQYF. CDR3 sequence (DNA): TGCGCCAGCAGCTCCGGGCCAGGGACCACCTACGAGCAGTACTTC. Based on the CDR3 plus reference TRBV5-1 and TRBJ2-7, the full variable domain is KAGVTQTPRYLIKTRGQQVTLSCSPISGHRSVSWYQQTPGQGLQFLFEYFSETQRNKGNFPGRFSGRQFSNSRSEMNVSTLELGDSALYLCASSSGPGTTYEQYFGPGTRLTVT.

The chain employs TRBV20-1 and TRBJ2-5; no firm D call. Deletions cut 3 bases from V and 2 bases from J, with 16 bases between. Germline V gene data show CDR1 as DFQATT and CDR2 as SNEGSKA (reference sequence). The CDR3 sequence is 15 residues long. The CDR3 loop reads CSASTTPGRQETQYF. In DNA form, the CDR3 reads TGCAGTGCTAGTACTACCCCCGGCAGACAAGAGACCCAGTACTTC.